This T cell receptor beta chain was sequenced in a study of tumor-infiltrating lymphocytes in primary liver carcinoma. Overall study context: Surgeons resected the patients' primary liver carcinomas. Study results and caveats: Tumor region pairs overlapped more than did tumor-adjacent and tumor-blood pairs.

CDR3 length: 15 residues. Looked up from germline, CDR1 is SGHAT and CDR2 is FQNNGV. On this clonotype: Its specificity is not known. Its ends do not fully match the called genes, so a read error is possible.

TCR beta cDNA was prepared out of roughly 0.45 ug total RNA by means of a constant-region primer. Libraries for TCR beta were built through three nested multiplex PCR rounds, which together made up a slightly modified ARM-PCR procedure. TRBV1-TRBV30 forward and Cbeta reverse primers drove the first two approximately 11-cycle rounds. Each CDR3 protein is one row after TCRdb ran MiXCR on the multiplex PCR reads. This table holds 150,000 to 200,000 distinct CDR3 sequences, roughly 60% found once. The blood RNA (from unsorted whole blood) was obtained, and germline DNA was also extracted. The receptor comes from a man in his forties or fifties with primary liver carcinoma and hepatitis B virus infection. The V call is TRBV11-2, the J call TRBJ1-1, with no clear D. Source material: peripheral blood. The CDR3 DNA is TGTGCCAGCAGCTTAGATCTCACTCTGAGCACTGAGGCTTTCTTT. Encoded protein: CASSLDLTLSTEAFF. Full variable domain (rest looked up from reference TRBV11-2 and TRBJ1-1): EAGVAQSPRYKIIEKRQSVAFWCNPISGHATLYWYQQILGQGPKLLIQFQNNGVVDDSQLPKDRFSAERLKGVDSTLKIQPAKLEDSAVYLCASSLDLTLSTEAFFGQGTRLTVV.